This T cell receptor beta chain originates from a study of cytomegalovirus exposure and HLA in healthy donors. General observations from the study: Per published reports, the classifier diagnosed cytomegalovirus status with high specificity and sensitivity. It was only CMV serostatus that was available as immune exposure information. A later analysis linked some 17,000 TCR beta sequences to HLA alleles at 0.05 false discovery rate.

The PCR employed 60 Vbeta primers together with 13 Jbeta primers. Assay used: immunoSEQ multiplex PCR; TCRdb lists only in-frame clones, some missing. The profile shows 85,000 to 100,000 clones, around nine tenths of them singletons. A word on this clone: The antigen remains unidentified.

The source material was PBMCs. The clonotype originates from a man aged 25-45 years in good health and CMV-seropositive.

CDR3 DNA sequence: TGTGCCACCAGCAGGGAGGAAGTAGCGTTAAAAGAGACCCAGTACTTC. It is translated as CATSREEVALKETQYF. The chain recombines TRBV15 with TRBJ2-5, with D perhaps TRBD2 (5 bases). The CDR3 is made up of 16 amino acids. Trimming cost V 3 bases and J 3 bases, with 17 bases left between them. Germline assignment: CDR1 LNHNV and CDR2 YYDKDF (reference sequence). Full variable domain (rest looked up from reference TRBV15 and TRBJ2-5): DAMVIQNPRYQVTQFGKPVTLSCSQTLNHNVMYWYQQKSSQAPKLLFHYYDKDFNNEADTPDNFQSRRPNTSFCFLDIRSPGLGDTAMYLCATSREEVALKETQYFGPGTRLLVL.